The T cell receptor (beta chain) described here comes from a study of blood T cell repertoires in COVID-19. Study processing details: By means of reference gene primer amplification, nucleated cell counts were estimated. Clones were read by immunoSEQ multiplex PCR, and TCRdb kept only the in-frame ones, dropping some. V and J calls and clone size are copied from that table; D and trimming were computed from the DNA. The sample has more than 300,000 clones; 88% are singletons. Per the germline V gene, CDR1 is SGHRS and CDR2 is YFSETQ. V was shortened by 0 bases and J by 0 bases, with 12 bases between the two germline ends. The CDR3 is 16 amino acids. Self-reported history from a screening survey and questionnaire set each donor's cohort. Each recovered donor of Cohort 3 presented with two negative PCRs, clearance, or symptom resolution.

J is TRBJ1-1 and V is TRBV5-1; possibly TRBD1 for D (6 bases). The receptor's source is a woman aged 18-29 years who had recovered from COVID-19. Sequences were obtained from PBMCs or T cells enriched from blood (not recorded which). The CDR3 here is CASSLDGGRVNTEAFF. CDR3 in DNA: TGCGCCAGCAGCTTGGACGGGGGGCGGGTGAACACTGAAGCTTTCTTT.